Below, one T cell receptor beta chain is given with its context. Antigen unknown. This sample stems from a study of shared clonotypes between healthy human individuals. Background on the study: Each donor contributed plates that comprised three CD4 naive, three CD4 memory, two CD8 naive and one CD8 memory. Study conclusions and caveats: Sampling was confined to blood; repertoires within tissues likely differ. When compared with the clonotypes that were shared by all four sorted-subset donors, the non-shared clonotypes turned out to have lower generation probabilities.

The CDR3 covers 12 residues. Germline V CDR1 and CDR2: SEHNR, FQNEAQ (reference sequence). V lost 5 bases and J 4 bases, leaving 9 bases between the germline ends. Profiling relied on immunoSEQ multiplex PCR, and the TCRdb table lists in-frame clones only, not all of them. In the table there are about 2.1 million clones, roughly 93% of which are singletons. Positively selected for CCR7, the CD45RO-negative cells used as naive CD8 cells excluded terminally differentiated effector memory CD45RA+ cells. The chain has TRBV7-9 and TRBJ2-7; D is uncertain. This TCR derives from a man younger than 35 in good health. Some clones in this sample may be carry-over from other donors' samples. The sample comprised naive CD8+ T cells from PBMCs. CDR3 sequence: CASSHLEYEQYF. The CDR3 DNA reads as TGTGCCAGCAGCCATCTGGAGTACGAGCAGTACTTC.